This is a list of T cell receptor beta chains from one sample in a study of blood T cell dynamics during melanoma immunotherapy. Libraries were prepared by immunoSEQ multiplex PCR; TCRdb keeps only in-frame clonotypes and omits some of them. The profile shows about 13,000 clones, about nine tenths of them singletons. Sequenced material: blood, taken from a patient treated with checkpoint blockade. The receptors derive from a human donor with melanoma. CDR3s include the opening cysteine and the closing phenylalanine or tryptophan. The D gene is left open where the match is weak. Not every row has a clone size; where given, it reads once, few, many or a size class.

v_call,j_call,clone_size,d_call,cdr3_nt,cdr3_aa
TRBV5-1,TRBJ2-1,NA,TRBD2,TGCGCCAGCAGCGTAAACTCAGCTAGCGGGAGGGCCGGGAATGAGCAGTTCTTC,CASSVNSASGRAGNEQFF
TRBV2,TRBJ2-3,NA,TRBD2,TGTGCCAGCAGTCAGACTAGCGGCCGAGATACGCAGTATTTT,CASSQTSGRDTQYF
TRBV6-1,TRBJ2-7,NA,TRBD2,TGTGCCAGCAGCCCGACTAGCAGCGGTCTCGACGAGCAGTACTTC,CASSPTSSGLDEQYF
TRBV7-9,TRBJ2-7,NA,NA,TGTGCCAGCAGCTTTAGCGCGCTAGGGGGGCCCTACGAGCAGTACTTC,CASSFSALGGPYEQYF
TRBV14,TRBJ2-1,NA,NA,TGTGCCAGCAGCCAAGGAGTTCTCACTTACAATGAGCAGTTCTTC,CASSQGVLTYNEQFF
TRBV25-1,TRBJ2-1,NA,NA,TGTGCCAGCAGTGAAACCGGGACCAACTCCTACAATGAGCAGTTCTTC,CASSETGTNSYNEQFF
TRBV6-6,TRBJ2-2,NA,NA,TGTGCCAGCAGTTACAGTCAGGGGATGGGAGCCGGGGAGCTGTTTTTT,CASSYSQGMGAGELFF
TRBV27,TRBJ1-4,NA,NA,TGTGCCAGCAGTTTACAGGGTCAAGGTGAAAAACTGTTTTTT,CASSLQGQGEKLFF
TRBV6-1,TRBJ2-1,NA,NA,TGTGCCAGCAGTGAAATCGTAGTGCTCAATGAGCAGTTCTTC,CASSEIVVLNEQFF
TRBV21-1,TRBJ2-1,NA,NA,NA,CASSKVGLGSYNEQFF
TRBV6-6,TRBJ1-4,NA,NA,TGTGCCAGCAGTTATTTGGAGGCAACTAATGAAAAACTGTTTTTT,CASSYLEATNEKLFF
TRBV5-1,TRBJ1-5,NA,NA,TGCGCCAGCAGCTTAGGGGACCGCAATCAGCCCCAGCATTTT,CASSLGDRNQPQHF
TRBV19,TRBJ1-2,NA,NA,TGTGCCAGTAAGATCGGGATCGGTGGCGGAGCTAACTATGGCTACACCTTC,CASKIGIGGGANYGYTF
TRBV5-8,TRBJ2-3,once,NA,TGTGCCAGCAGCTCGGACGGAGGGCCAGATACGCAGTATTTT,CASSSDGGPDTQYF
TRBV5-1,TRBJ2-1,NA,TRBD2,TGCGCCAGCAGCTTACAACCGGGACTAATCAAGAATGAGCAGTTCTTC,CASSLQPGLIKNEQFF
TRBV28,TRBJ2-7,NA,NA,TGTGCCAGCAGTTTCTCGTGGAAAGCGGAGTTCTACGAGCAGTACTTC,CASSFSWKAEFYEQYF
TRBV28,TRBJ1-5,once,NA,TGTGCCAGCACCATAGGTGGGGCAAACGGCAATCAGCCCCAGCATTTT,CASTIGGANGNQPQHF
TRBV4-1,TRBJ1-5,NA,NA,TGCGCCAGCAGCCAAGGTGGAAAGCCAAGCAATCAGCCCCAGCATTTT,CASSQGGKPSNQPQHF
TRBV14,TRBJ2-7,once,NA,TGTGCCAGCAGCCAAGATCTTAGGAGTCAGGGAGGCCACGAGCAGTACTTC,CASSQDLRSQGGHEQYF
TRBV28,TRBJ1-4,NA,NA,TGTGCCAGCAGCCGACCGGACACAACAACTAATGAAAAACTGTTTTTT,CASSRPDTTTNEKLFF
TRBV7-9,TRBJ2-3,NA,NA,TGTGCCAGCAGCGACACCAACACAGATACGCAGTATTTT,CASSDTNTDTQYF
TRBV10-3,TRBJ2-7,NA,NA,TGTGCCATCAGTGAGTCGACGGACGGCTCCTACGAGCAGTACTTC,CAISESTDGSYEQYF
TRBV11-3,TRBJ1-5,NA,NA,TGTGCCAGCAGCTTAGTCGGAGGGAATAGCAATCAGCCCCAGCATTTT,CASSLVGGNSNQPQHF
TRBV14,TRBJ2-1,NA,TRBD2,TGTGCCAGCAGCCAAGAAAGGGTGAGGAGTAGCGGGAGGGCCCTTGGTGGCGATGAGCAGTTCTTC,CASSQERVRSSGRALGGDEQFF
TRBV5-6,TRBJ2-5,NA,TRBD2,TGTGCCAGCAGCGCGAGACTAGCGGGGGCAGAAGAGACCCAGTACTTC,CASSARLAGAEETQYF
TRBV30,TRBJ2-7,NA,NA,TGTGCCTGGAGTCCCGAGTGGACCCTTAATAGCGTCATTTCCTACGAGCAGTACTTC,CAWSPEWTLNSVISYEQYF
TRBV2,TRBJ1-3,NA,TRBD1,TGTGCCAGCAGTCGGACAGGGTCTCCAGGAAACACCATATATTTT,CASSRTGSPGNTIYF
TRBV10-3,TRBJ2-7,once,TRBD2,TGTGCCATCAGTGACGCTAGCGGGAGTTACGAGCAGTACTTC,CAISDASGSYEQYF
TRBV28,TRBJ2-1,NA,NA,TGTGCCAGCACCCCAACACGCAATGAGCAGTTCTTC,CASTPTRNEQFF
TRBV28,TRBJ2-5,NA,TRBD1,TGTGCCAGCAGTTCCCCCAGGGGGCGGGAGACCCAGTACTTC,CASSSPRGRETQYF
TRBV7-6,TRBJ1-4,NA,NA,TGTGCCAGCAGCCCCCAGCAGGGAATCACTAATGAAAAACTGTTTTTT,CASSPQQGITNEKLFF
TRBV15,TRBJ1-2,NA,NA,TGTGCCACCAGGGAGGGCGTAGGCTATGGCTACACCTTC,CATREGVGYGYTF
TRBV19,TRBJ2-3,once,TRBD1,TGTGCCAGTAGTGTCAGGGGGACAGATACGCAGTATTTT,CASSVRGTDTQYF
TRBV7-9,TRBJ2-5,NA,TRBD2,TGTGCCAGCAGCCCTCCTAGCGGGACAGAGACCCAGTACTTC,CASSPPSGTETQYF
TRBV29-1,TRBJ2-5,NA,TRBD1,TGCAGCGTTGACCACCTTACCGGGACAGGGAAAGAGACCCAGTACTTC,CSVDHLTGTGKETQYF
TRBV10-3,TRBJ2-7,NA,TRBD1,TGTGCCATCAGTGAGCCCGGGGACAGGGGACGCGAGCAGTACTTC,CAISEPGDRGREQYF
TRBV11-2,TRBJ2-1,NA,TRBD2,TGTGCCAGCACCCATTTAGCGGGAGGGCCCGAGCAGTTCTTC,CASTHLAGGPEQFF
TRBV5-3,TRBJ1-2,NA,NA,TGTGCCAGCAGCCCGTTAAGGTTGGCCTATGGCTACACCTTC,CASSPLRLAYGYTF
TRBV19,TRBJ1-3,NA,NA,TGTGCCAGTAGTCCGAGCGGGGCTATATTCTCTGGAAACACCATATATTTT,CASSPSGAIFSGNTIYF
TRBV6-5,TRBJ1-6,once,NA,TGTGCCACTTACAGCTCCTATAATTCACCCCTCCACTTT,CATYSSYNSPLHF
TRBV5-6,TRBJ2-1,NA,TRBD2,TGTGCCAGCAGCTTGGTAGCGGGATACTACAATGAGCAGTTCTTC,CASSLVAGYYNEQFF
TRBV10-3,TRBJ1-2,NA,NA,TGTGCCATCAGTGACATCGGGACAACGGGACGCTACACCTTC,CAISDIGTTGRYTF
TRBV5-1,TRBJ1-2,NA,TRBD1,TGCGCCAGCAGCCCTCGACAGGGGGCTGGCTATGGCTACACCTTC,CASSPRQGAGYGYTF
TRBV7-9,TRBJ1-2,few,NA,TGTGCCAGCAGCCTAGCAGCGTTCGGACGGACATTTGGCTACACCTTC,CASSLAAFGRTFGYTF
TRBV27,TRBJ2-7,NA,TRBD1,TGTGCCAGCAGTTTATCGAGAGAGGGGGCTTACGAGCAGTACTTC,CASSLSREGAYEQYF
TRBV9,TRBJ2-6,NA,NA,TGTGCCAGCAGTGCCACAGGGACTGGGGCCAACGTCCTGACTTTC,CASSATGTGANVLTF
TRBV6-1,TRBJ1-3,NA,NA,TGTGCCAGCAGTGATGAGAGGTGGGGGACCGCCATATATTTT,CASSDERWGTAIYF
TRBV7-9,TRBJ1-1,NA,NA,TGTGCCAGCAGCTTAGAGGGCAGAAGGGACGACTTT,CASSLEGRRDDF
TRBV5-1,TRBJ1-6,NA,NA,TGCGCCAGCAGCACAGGGTCGGTGTATTCACCCCTCCACTTT,CASSTGSVYSPLHF
TRBV5-1,TRBJ2-2,NA,TRBD1,TGCGCCAGCAGCTGGGGACAGGGGACCGGGGAGCTGTTTTTT,CASSWGQGTGELFF
TRBV4-2,TRBJ1-2,NA,NA,TGTGCCAGCAGCCAAGTAATGGCAGATTTCTATGGCTACACCTTC,CASSQVMADFYGYTF
TRBV10-3,TRBJ1-1,NA,NA,TGTGCCATCAGTGAGTCGATTGGGCGGAGCAACACTGAAGCTTTCTTT,CAISESIGRSNTEAFF